The rows below give T cell receptor beta chains drawn from one sample of a study of CD8 T cells in ankylosing spondylitis. TCRdb used MiXCR to reprocess the 5' RACE reads, holding one entry per CDR3 protein. The sample contains about 420,000 distinct CDR3 sequences, about 22% of which appear only once. Sequencing was done on a sample of blood, either unsorted or a sorted T cell fraction (not recorded which). These receptors were collected from a male donor with ankylosing spondylitis. CDR3s include the opening cysteine and the closing phenylalanine or tryptophan. Each record gives: V gene, clone size, D gene, J gene, CDR3 DNA, CDR3 protein. A D gene is named only where the DNA matches it firmly. For some rows the clone size is stated as once, few or many, or as a class when expanded; others skip it.

V: TRBV3-1
size: .
D: .
J: TRBJ2-1
DNA: TGTGCCAGCAGCCCTACCGCAGGCTCCTACAATGAGCAGTTCTTC
CDR3: CASSPTAGSYNEQFF

V: TRBV29-1
size: .
D: TRBD1
J: TRBJ1-5
DNA: TGCAGCGCCGCGACAGGGGGTGGTCAGCCCCAGCATTTT
CDR3: CSAATGGGQPQHF

V: TRBV12-3/TRBV12-4
size: .
D: .
J: TRBJ1-2
DNA: TGTGCCAGCACCACTCAAGGGGTCAGGAGCTATGGCTACACCTTC
CDR3: CASTTQGVRSYGYTF

V: TRBV20-1
size: .
D: TRBD2
J: TRBJ2-1
DNA: TGCAGTGCCCAGAGTTCTAGCGGGAGGTCTGGTGTCTGGAATGAGCAGTTCTTC
CDR3: CSAQSSSGRSGVWNEQFF

V: TRBV12-3/TRBV12-4
size: .
D: TRBD2
J: TRBJ2-1
DNA: TGTGCCAGCAGTTCCGGGAGGGCCAACAATGAGCAGTTCTTC
CDR3: CASSSGRANNEQFF

V: TRBV5-6
size: .
D: .
J: TRBJ1-5
DNA: TGTGCCAGCAGCTCCGGGCCAGGGTTTGATCAGCCCCAGCATTTT
CDR3: CASSSGPGFDQPQHF

V: TRBV11-1
size: .
D: TRBD2
J: TRBJ2-2
DNA: TGTGCCAGCCAGCCCTCGATAGCGGGATCACTGACGAACACCGGGGAGCTGTTTTTT
CDR3: CASQPSIAGSLTNTGELFF

V: TRBV7-6
size: .
D: TRBD2
J: TRBJ2-7
DNA: TGTGCCAGCAGCTTACAACTAGCGGGAGGGTTCCCTTTGTACGAGCAGTACTTC
CDR3: CASSLQLAGGFPLYEQYF

V: TRBV6-5
size: few
D: .
J: TRBJ2-3
DNA: TGTGCCAGCAGTTACGCGGGACTCCACACAGATACGCAGTATTTT
CDR3: CASSYAGLHTDTQYF

V: TRBV5-1
size: many
D: .
J: TRBJ2-1
DNA: TGCGCCAGCAGCTCTACATACTCCTACAATGAGCAGTTCTTC
CDR3: CASSSTYSYNEQFF

V: TRBV6-2/TRBV6-3
size: .
D: TRBD2
J: TRBJ2-1
DNA: TGTGCCAGCAGTTACTCCCGCGGGAGTAGCTGGGGCAATGAGCAGTTCTTC
CDR3: CASSYSRGSSWGNEQFF

V: TRBV7-2
size: .
D: TRBD1
J: TRBJ2-7
DNA: TGTGCCAGCAGCCAGGACAGGGGAGATTCCGAGCAGTACTTC
CDR3: CASSQDRGDSEQYF

V: TRBV20-1
size: .
D: .
J: TRBJ1-5
DNA: TGCAGTGCTAGAGATGGGCGGGCTAATAGCAATCAGCCCCAGCATTTT
CDR3: CSARDGRANSNQPQHF

V: TRBV28
size: .
D: .
J: TRBJ1-4
DNA: TGTGCCAGCAGATCAATACAACTCCCGGCAGGGGTTAATGAAAAACTGTTTTTT
CDR3: CASRSIQLPAGVNEKLFF

V: TRBV12-3/TRBV12-4
size: few
D: .
J: TRBJ1-2
DNA: TGTGCCAGCAGTTTACAGGGGAGTAGTGGCTACACCTTC
CDR3: CASSLQGSSGYTF

V: TRBV29-1
size: .
D: .
J: TRBJ1-4
DNA: TGCAGCGTTACCGGGACAATTAATGAAAAACTGTTTTTT
CDR3: CSVTGTINEKLFF

V: TRBV24-1
size: few
D: TRBD2
J: TRBJ2-1
DNA: TGTGCCACCAGTGAGGCCGGGACTAAGGGATATGAGCAGTTCTTC
CDR3: CATSEAGTKGYEQFF

V: TRBV24-1
size: few
D: TRBD1
J: TRBJ2-2
DNA: TGTGCCACCAGTGACACGGACAGGGGGCTCGGGGAGCTGTTTTTT
CDR3: CATSDTDRGLGELFF

V: TRBV6-6
size: .
D: TRBD1
J: TRBJ2-2
DNA: TGTGCCAGCAGACAAACAGGGGCCGGGGAGCTGTTTTTT
CDR3: CASRQTGAGELFF

V: TRBV5-1
size: .
D: .
J: TRBJ2-7
DNA: TGCGCCAGCCGCGACGGCTACGAGCAGTACTTC
CDR3: CASRDGYEQYF

V: TRBV5-4
size: .
D: TRBD1
J: TRBJ2-5
DNA: TGTGCCAGCAGCGATCGACAGGGGGTGGGAGAGACCCAGTACTTC
CDR3: CASSDRQGVGETQYF

V: TRBV20-1
size: .
D: .
J: TRBJ1-1
DNA: TGCAGTGCTGGGGGTGGGCGGGTTCTCATGAACACTGAAGCTTTCTTT
CDR3: CSAGGGRVLMNTEAFF

V: TRBV5-1
size: few
D: .
J: TRBJ2-3
DNA: TGCGCCAGCAGCTTGGAGACTAGAGTATTGATAGATACGCAGTATTTT
CDR3: CASSLETRVLIDTQYF

V: TRBV5-1
size: .
D: .
J: TRBJ1-1
DNA: TGCGCCAGCAGCTTGGTCACGGTGAACACTGAAGCTTTCTTT
CDR3: CASSLVTVNTEAFF

V: TRBV4-3
size: .
D: .
J: TRBJ2-3
DNA: TGCGCCAGCAGCCACCAAGGGTTCAGCACAGATACGCAGTATTTT
CDR3: CASSHQGFSTDTQYF

V: TRBV28
size: few
D: .
J: TRBJ1-3
DNA: TGTGCCAGCAGCTCATGGGGAAGAGGTGGAAACACCATATATTTT
CDR3: CASSSWGRGGNTIYF

V: TRBV29-1
size: .
D: .
J: TRBJ1-2
DNA: TGCAGCGTTGCACTAGGGGGTGACTATGGCTACACCTTC
CDR3: CSVALGGDYGYTF

V: TRBV4-1
size: few
D: TRBD2
J: TRBJ2-1
DNA: TGCGCCAGCAGCCAATCGAGGCTAGCGGGATACAATGAGCAGTTCTTC
CDR3: CASSQSRLAGYNEQFF

V: TRBV10-3
size: .
D: .
J: TRBJ2-3
DNA: TGTGCCATCAGGGACTACCAAACAGATACGCAGTATTTT
CDR3: CAIRDYQTDTQYF

V: TRBV6-1
size: few
D: .
J: TRBJ2-1
DNA: TGTGCCAGCAGGAAGGGTTTTGATGAGCAGTTCTTC
CDR3: CASRKGFDEQFF

V: TRBV12-3/TRBV12-4
size: few
D: TRBD2
J: TRBJ2-5
DNA: TGTGCCAGCAGCCGGACTAGCGCGGGAGAAGGGACCCAGTACTTC
CDR3: CASSRTSAGEGTQYF

V: TRBV6-1
size: .
D: .
J: TRBJ2-1
DNA: TGTGCCAGTACGCTAGCAACGGTTACCAATGAGCAGTTCTTC
CDR3: CASTLATVTNEQFF

V: TRBV6-1
size: .
D: .
J: TRBJ1-5
DNA: TGTGCCAGCAGTGCTTACCAGGGGAGTGGCAATCAGCCCCAGCATTTT
CDR3: CASSAYQGSGNQPQHF

V: TRBV3-1
size: .
D: .
J: TRBJ2-7
DNA: TGTGCCAGCAGCCAAGGAGGGGTCGTCTACGAGCAGTACTTC
CDR3: CASSQGGVVYEQYF

V: TRBV27
size: .
D: TRBD1
J: TRBJ2-7
DNA: TGTGCCAGCAGCTGGGACAGGGAGATCCCCGAGCAGTACTTC
CDR3: CASSWDREIPEQYF

V: TRBV6-1
size: .
D: .
J: TRBJ2-4
DNA: TGTGCCAGCACCCTGGGGGGTCTGATAAACATTCAGTACTTC
CDR3: CASTLGGLINIQYF

V: TRBV11-1
size: .
D: .
J: TRBJ1-5
DNA: TGTGCCAGCAGCGAGGGGCGATATCAGCCCCAGCATTTT
CDR3: CASSEGRYQPQHF

V: TRBV3-1
size: .
D: .
J: TRBJ2-5
DNA: TGTGCCAGCAGCCAAGATTCGCGGGCGACCCAGTACTTC
CDR3: CASSQDSRATQYF

V: TRBV15
size: .
D: .
J: TRBJ2-1
DNA: TGTGCCACCAGCAGAGATCTTAACCCCTTGCCGGGATACAATGAGCAGTTCTTC
CDR3: CATSRDLNPLPGYNEQFF

V: TRBV7-2
size: few
D: TRBD1
J: TRBJ2-7
DNA: TGTGCCAGCAGCTTAGTGGGGACAGGCGTGTACGAGCAGTACTTC
CDR3: CASSLVGTGVYEQYF

V: TRBV28
size: .
D: .
J: TRBJ1-5
DNA: TGTGCCAGCAGTTTCCTATTCAATCAGCCCCAGCATTTT
CDR3: CASSFLFNQPQHF

V: TRBV6-2/TRBV6-3
size: .
D: .
J: TRBJ2-5
DNA: TGTGCCAGCAGAAGCCGCGGGACGGTCTTTCAAGAGACCCAGTACTTC
CDR3: CASRSRGTVFQETQYF

V: TRBV7-2
size: .
D: .
J: TRBJ2-2
DNA: TGTGCCAGCAGCTTAAGTGAGGGGCACGCGAACACCGGGGAGCTGTTTTTT
CDR3: CASSLSEGHANTGELFF

V: TRBV4-2
size: few
D: .
J: TRBJ2-2
DNA: TGTGCCAGCAGCCAAGAAGGAGGCGGGGCCGCGAACACCGGGGAGCTGTTTTTT
CDR3: CASSQEGGGAANTGELFF

V: TRBV10-3
size: .
D: TRBD2
J: TRBJ2-2
DNA: TGTGCCATCAGTGAAGTGGCTAGCGGGAGATACACCGGGGAGCTGTTTTTT
CDR3: CAISEVASGRYTGELFF

V: TRBV5-1
size: few
D: TRBD1
J: TRBJ1-5
DNA: TGCGCCAGCAAAGAGGGGACAGGGGAATCTCAGCCCCAGCATTTT
CDR3: CASKEGTGESQPQHF

V: TRBV5-1
size: .
D: .
J: TRBJ2-6
DNA: TGCGCCAGCAGCTTGGACCTGTCTGGGGCCAACGTCCTGACTTTC
CDR3: CASSLDLSGANVLTF

V: TRBV5-1
size: few
D: TRBD2
J: TRBJ2-7
DNA: TGCGCCAGCAGGACGGGACTAGCGGGAGGAACCTACGAGCAGTACTTC
CDR3: CASRTGLAGGTYEQYF

V: TRBV7-2
size: .
D: .
J: TRBJ2-7
DNA: TGTGCCAGCAGCTCTTCGCCAGCAAACTCCTACGAGCAGTACTTC
CDR3: CASSSSPANSYEQYF

V: TRBV5-1
size: few
D: TRBD2
J: TRBJ2-2
DNA: TGCGCCAGCAGCACCGGTAGCGGGAGCCCCGGGTACACCGGGGAGCTGTTTTTT
CDR3: CASSTGSGSPGYTGELFF

V: TRBV5-5
size: once
D: TRBD1
J: TRBJ1-4
DNA: TGTGCCAGCAGCCCGCTGGACAGGGGGCAAACTAATGAAAAACTGTTTTTT
CDR3: CASSPLDRGQTNEKLFF

V: TRBV28
size: .
D: TRBD2
J: TRBJ2-1
DNA: TGTGCCAGCAGTTTCAGGGCGCTAGCGGTCCTTACGGAGCAGTTCTTC
CDR3: CASSFRALAVLTEQFF

V: TRBV10-3
size: .
D: TRBD2
J: TRBJ2-7
DNA: TGTGCCATCAGTGGAGGCCCAGCGGGAGTGAACGAGCAGTACTTC
CDR3: CAISGGPAGVNEQYF